This T cell receptor beta chain was obtained from a study of read filtering for tumor transcriptome and immune sequencing. At the level of the study: Transcriptome libraries were built from DNase-treated RNA. Study observations and caveats: The CD138-negative fraction was mixed bone marrow immune cells, not pure T cells. Dropping single-read clonotypes raised IR-seq and RNA-seq shared-clonotype correlation.

This clonotype was detected many times. Its antigen is not identified. The CDR3 spans 14 residues. Germline V gene data show CDR1 as DFQATT and CDR2 as SNEGSKA (reference sequence). Trimming took 6 bases from V and 7 from J; bases not matched to a gene: 10. Molecular barcoded adaptors covering alpha/delta and beta/gamma chains were used on approximately 440 ng RNA. MiXCR, applied by TCRdb to the reads, yields one record per CDR3 protein. The sample contains fewer than 50,000 distinct CDR3 sequences, roughly 13% of which appear only once. Sampling of bone marrow took place during active disease in every patient.

The sequence came from a donor over 35 with multiple myeloma. Material for sequencing was a population of CD138-negative cells sorted from bone marrow. The chain couples TRBV20-1 to TRBJ2-7, with TRBD2 matching over 12 bases. The CDR3 loop reads CSAKRTSGTREQYF. The CDR3 DNA follows: TGCAGTGCCAAACGGACTAGCGGGACGAGGGAGCAGTACTTC.